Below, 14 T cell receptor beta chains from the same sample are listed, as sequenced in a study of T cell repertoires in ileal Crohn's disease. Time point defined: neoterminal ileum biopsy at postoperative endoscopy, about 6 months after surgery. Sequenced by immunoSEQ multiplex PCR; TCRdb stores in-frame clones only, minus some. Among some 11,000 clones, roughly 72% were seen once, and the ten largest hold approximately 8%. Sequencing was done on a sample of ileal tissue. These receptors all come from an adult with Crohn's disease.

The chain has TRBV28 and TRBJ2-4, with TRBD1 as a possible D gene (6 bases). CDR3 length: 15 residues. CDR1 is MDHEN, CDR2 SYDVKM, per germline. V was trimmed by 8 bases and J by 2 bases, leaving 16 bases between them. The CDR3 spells CASFPHGTPKNIQYF. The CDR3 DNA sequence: TGTGCCAGCTTTCCTCACGGGACACCCAAAAACATTCAGTACTTC.

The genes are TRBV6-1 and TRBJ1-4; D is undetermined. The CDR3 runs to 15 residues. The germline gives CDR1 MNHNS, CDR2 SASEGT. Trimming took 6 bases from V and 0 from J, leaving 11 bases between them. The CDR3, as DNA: TGTGCCAGCAGGCTCAGGTATCCAACTAATGAAAAACTGTTTTTT. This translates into CASRLRYPTNEKLFF.

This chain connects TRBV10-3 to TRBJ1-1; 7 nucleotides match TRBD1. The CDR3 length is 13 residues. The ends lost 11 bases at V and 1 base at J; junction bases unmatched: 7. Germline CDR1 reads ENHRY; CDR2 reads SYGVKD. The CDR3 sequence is CAVGTAKNTEAFF. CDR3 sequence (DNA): TGTGCCGTTGGGACAGCGAAGAACACTGAAGCTTTCTTT.

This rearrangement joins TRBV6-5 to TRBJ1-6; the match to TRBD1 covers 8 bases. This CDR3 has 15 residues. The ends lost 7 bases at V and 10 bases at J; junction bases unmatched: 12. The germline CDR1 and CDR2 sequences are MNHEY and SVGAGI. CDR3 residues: CASTRTGTTGSPLHF. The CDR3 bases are TGTGCCAGCACTCGGACAGGGACCACGGGCTCACCCCTCCACTTT.

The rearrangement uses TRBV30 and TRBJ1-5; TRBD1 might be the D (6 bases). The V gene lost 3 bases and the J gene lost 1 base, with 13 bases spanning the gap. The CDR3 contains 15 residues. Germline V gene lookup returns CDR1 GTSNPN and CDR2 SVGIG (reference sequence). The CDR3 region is CAWRARGQSNQPQHF. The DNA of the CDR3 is TGTGCCTGGAGGGCTCGCGGACAGAGCAATCAGCCCCAGCATTTT.

CDR3 loop: CASSVYRVSENEQFF. The CDR3 DNA reads TGCGCCAGCAGCGTTTACAGGGTGAGTGAGAATGAGCAGTTCTTC. The chain joins TRBV5-1 to TRBJ2-1; maybe TRBD1 (6 bases). Trimming took 4 bases from V and 7 from J, leaving 18 bases between them. CDR1 SGHRS and CDR2 YFSETQ come from the germline V gene. This CDR3 has 15 amino acids.

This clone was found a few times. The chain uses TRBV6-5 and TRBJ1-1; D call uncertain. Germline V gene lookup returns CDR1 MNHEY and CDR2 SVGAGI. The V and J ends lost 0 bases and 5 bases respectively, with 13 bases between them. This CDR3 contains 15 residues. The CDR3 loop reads CASSYSTESLTEAFF. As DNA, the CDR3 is TGTGCCAGCAGTTACTCCACGGAGTCTCTGACTGAAGCTTTCTTT.

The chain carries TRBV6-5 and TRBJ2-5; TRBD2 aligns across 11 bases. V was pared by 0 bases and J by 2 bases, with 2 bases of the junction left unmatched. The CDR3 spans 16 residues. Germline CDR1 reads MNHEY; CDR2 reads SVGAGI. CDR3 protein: CASSYSGTSGQETQYF. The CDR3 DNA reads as TGTGCCAGCAGTTACTCCGGGACTAGCGGTCAAGAGACCCAGTACTTC.

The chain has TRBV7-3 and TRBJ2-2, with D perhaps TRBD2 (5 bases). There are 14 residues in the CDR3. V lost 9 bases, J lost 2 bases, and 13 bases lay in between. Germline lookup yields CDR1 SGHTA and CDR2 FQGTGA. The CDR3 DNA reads TGTGCCAGTAGAACGGGGAGTAACACCGGGGAGCTGTTTTTT. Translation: CASRTGSNTGELFF.

The CDR3 bases are TGTGCCAGCAGTTCAGGGGGTCCGAAAGAGACCCAGTACTTC. It codes for CASSSGGPKETQYF. The genes are TRBV6-1 and TRBJ2-5; 7 bases map to TRBD1. The CDR3 extends over 14 amino acids. Germline V gene sequence: CDR1 MNHNS, CDR2 SASEGT. The junction had 6 bases not matched to a gene; V was cut back by 5 bases and J by 3 bases.

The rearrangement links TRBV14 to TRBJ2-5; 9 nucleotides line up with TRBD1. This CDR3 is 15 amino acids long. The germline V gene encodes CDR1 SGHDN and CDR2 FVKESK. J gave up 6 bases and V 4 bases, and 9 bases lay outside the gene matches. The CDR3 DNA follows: TGTGCCAGCAGCCCAATTTTAGGACAGGGGAAGACCCAGTACTTC. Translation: CASSPILGQGKTQYF.

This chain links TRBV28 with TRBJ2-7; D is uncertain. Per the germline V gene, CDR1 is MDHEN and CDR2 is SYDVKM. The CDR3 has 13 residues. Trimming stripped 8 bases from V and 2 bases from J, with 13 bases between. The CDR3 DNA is TGTGCCAGCCGAACACGTGCACCCTACGAGCAGTACTTC. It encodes CASRTRAPYEQYF.

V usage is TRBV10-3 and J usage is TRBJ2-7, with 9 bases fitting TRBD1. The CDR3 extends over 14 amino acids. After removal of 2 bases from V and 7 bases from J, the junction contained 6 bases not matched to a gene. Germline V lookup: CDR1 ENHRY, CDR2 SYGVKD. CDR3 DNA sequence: TGTGCCATCAGTGAGGCTGGACAGGGGAGGGAGCAGTACTTC. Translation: CAISEAGQGREQYF.

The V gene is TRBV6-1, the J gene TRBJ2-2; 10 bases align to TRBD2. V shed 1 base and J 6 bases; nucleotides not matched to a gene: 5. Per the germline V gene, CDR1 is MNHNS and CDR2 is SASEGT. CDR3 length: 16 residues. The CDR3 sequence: CASSEDPSGRPGELFF. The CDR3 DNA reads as TGTGCCAGCAGTGAAGATCCTAGCGGGAGACCCGGGGAGCTGTTTTTT.